This T cell receptor beta chain is from a study of blood T cells in healthy people across ages. Looking at the study overall: About one barcoded TCR beta cDNA was captured per two T cells.

In this sample, this clonotype turned up many times. Its matching antigen is unknown. Broader study findings: Without sorted subsets, naive and antigen-experienced compartments could not be conclusively compared. In these data, TCR beta diversity tracked strongly with naive T cell percentage.

With a J-beta primer mix and a sample-barcoded 5' primer, a second PCR ran roughly 6 to 12 cycles. TCRdb itself ran the 5' RACE reads through MiXCR, one entry per CDR3 protein. The repertoire holds 850,000 or so distinct CDR3 sequences, under 30% seen once, with 17% in the top ten. Germline values: CDR1 SGHDT, CDR2 YYEEEE. This CDR3 region has 15 residues. V dropped 3 bases and J dropped 6; count of bases not matched to a gene: 4. This clonotype was sampled from a woman older than 75 in good health. What was sequenced was blood. This chain connects TRBV5-6 to TRBJ2-3; 13 bases fit TRBD2. CDR3 nucleotides: TGTGCCAGCAGCTCTCCGGGACTAGCGGGGGATACGCAGTATTTT. As protein: CASSSPGLAGDTQYF.